Listed here are 8 T cell receptor beta chains from one sample, sequenced in a study of cytomegalovirus exposure and HLA in healthy donors. Vbeta (60) and Jbeta (13) primers were used in the PCR. Assay used: immunoSEQ multiplex PCR; TCRdb lists only in-frame clones, some missing. The sample's table shows roughly 120,000 clones. The specimen sequenced was PBMCs. The receptors here all came from a man aged 18 to 30 in good health and CMV-seronegative.

The V and J genes are TRBV29-1 and TRBJ1-2, with 12 bases matching TRBD1. Germline CDR1 is SQVTM and CDR2 is ANQGSEA. The CDR3 is 15 amino acids. V shed 6 bases and J 3 bases; nucleotides not matched to a gene: 8. Here the CDR3 DNA reads TGCAGCGTAGGGGGACAGGGGGCGACGGACTATGGCTACACCTTC. Amino acid sequence: CSVGGQGATDYGYTF.

The chain's CDR3 is CAWIRFSLTGADTEAFF. CDR3 nucleotides: TGTGCCTGGATAAGGTTTAGCCTGACAGGGGCGGACACTGAAGCTTTCTTT. The chain recombines TRBV30 with TRBJ1-1; 8 bases are a match to TRBD1. This CDR3 has 17 amino acids. J was trimmed by 3 bases and V by 4 bases; bases with no gene match: 16. Per germline, CDR1 GTSNPN and CDR2 SVGIG (reference sequence).

The V and J genes are TRBV4-1 and TRBJ2-5, with 12 bases lining up with TRBD1. V dropped 2 bases and J dropped 4; count of bases not matched to a gene: 5. Germline CDR1 is MGHRA and CDR2 is YSYEKL. The CDR3 has 16 residues. CDR3 in amino acids: CASSQPGQGAGETQYF. As DNA, the CDR3 is TGCGCCAGCAGCCAACCGGGACAGGGGGCTGGAGAGACCCAGTACTTC.

V and J are TRBV5-5 and TRBJ1-6; 7 nucleotides agree with TRBD1. The CDR3 extends over 15 amino acids. CDR1 is SGHKS and CDR2 is YYEKEE in the germline V gene (reference sequence). Losses at the gene ends were 5 bases for V and 0 bases for J; bases not matched to a gene: 2. The CDR3 bases are TGTGCCAGCAGACAGGGGAGCTCCTATAATTCACCCCTCCACTTT. Protein: CASRQGSSYNSPLHF.

The CDR3 nucleotides are TGTGCCAGCAGCCTACTAGCGGGGTTCTCCTACGAGCAGTACTTC. Its translation: CASSLLAGFSYEQYF. This sequence joins TRBV4-2 and TRBJ2-7; 10 nucleotides agree with TRBD2. This CDR3 has 15 residues. The J segment lost 0 bases and the V segment lost 4 bases, leaving 3 bases of the junction unmatched. The germline gives CDR1 LGHNA, CDR2 YNFKEQ.

This sequence joins TRBV9 and TRBJ2-5; perhaps TRBD2 as D (5 bases). This CDR3 has 12 residues. From germline, CDR1 is SGDLS and CDR2 YYNGEE. Trimming removed 0 bases from V and 6 bases from J, with 6 bases in between. CDR3 sequence (DNA): TGTGCCAGCAGCGTAGGGGAGCAGACCCAGTACTTC. This gives the protein CASSVGEQTQYF.

Its frequency marks this clone as medium-sized. This chain joins TRBV11-2 and TRBJ2-7; tentatively, D is TRBD1 (6 bases). V lost 3 bases and J 6 bases, leaving 18 bases between the germline ends. The CDR3 loop spans 15 amino acids. Germline V CDR1 and CDR2: SGHAT, FQNNGV. CDR3 sequence: CASSFIMDSLAEQYF. In DNA form, the CDR3 reads TGTGCCAGCAGCTTTATTATGGACAGTCTGGCCGAGCAGTACTTC.

The rearrangement joins TRBV2 to TRBJ1-4; tentatively, D is TRBD1 (5 bases). Trimming took off 5 bases at V and 6 bases at J, with 13 bases between the two ends. Germline values: CDR1 SNHLY, CDR2 FYNNEI. The CDR3 extends over 14 amino acids. The CDR3 sequence: CASSNAGWDEKLFF. The CDR3 DNA sequence: TGTGCCAGCAGTAACGCAGGGTGGGATGAAAAACTGTTTTTT.